A single sample is the source of the 18 T cell receptor beta chains below, sequenced in a study of regulatory T cells in long-lasting Graves disease. Researchers made TCR beta libraries by using iRepertoire HTBI primers and running Arm-PCR on CDR3 regions. TCRdb fed the multiplex PCR reads into MiXCR, producing one record per CDR3 protein. The table has fewer than 450,000 distinct CDR3 sequences, roughly a quarter seen once; the top ten hold approximately 28%. Stated time point: persistent/refractory GD, antithyroid drugs over 5 years with positive TRAb. Researchers made the TCR library from RNA that was extracted from PBMCs. Here the sequenced sample was peripheral blood mononuclear cells (PBMCs), taken when the disease was refractory, from a patient treated with antithyroid drugs. All receptors derive from a female donor with Graves disease.

This clonotype occurred once. The chain carries TRBV4-1 and TRBJ1-5; D might be TRBD1 (5 bases). CDR3 length: 15 amino acids. The germline gives CDR1 MGHRA, CDR2 YSYEKL. The ends were cut back, 0 bases at V and 7 bases at J, with 13 bases in the middle. The DNA for the CDR3 is TGCGCCAGCAGCCAAGATAGGGGTGGGGGACAGCCCCAGCATTTT. Protein: CASSQDRGGGQPQHF.

The J gene is TRBJ1-5, the V gene TRBV5-1; 9 positions agree with TRBD1. CDR3 length: 15 residues. The J segment lost 6 bases and the V segment lost 4 bases, leaving 8 bases of the junction unmatched. Per germline, CDR1 SGHRS and CDR2 YFSETQ. The CDR3 protein is CASSPLPGQGQPQHF. The CDR3 DNA is TGCGCCAGCAGCCCTCTGCCGGGACAGGGTCAGCCCCAGCATTTT.

This clonotype came up many times. V usage is TRBV28 and J usage is TRBJ2-7; D is uncertain. CDR1 is MDHEN, CDR2 SYDVKM, per germline. The CDR3 spans 13 residues. The V and J ends lost 6 bases and 1 base respectively, with 10 bases between them. CDR3: CASSPRWSYEQYF. CDR3 DNA sequence: TGTGCCAGCAGCCCCCGTTGGTCCTACGAGCAGTACTTC.

There are many counts of this clonotype. CDR3 coding DNA: TGTGCCAGCAGCGAAGGGGGGGGTTACGAGCAGTACTTC. It yields the protein CASSEGGGYEQYF. This chain joins TRBV28 and TRBJ2-7, with D possibly being TRBD2 (7 bases). Germline V gives CDR1 MDHEN, CDR2 SYDVKM. Trimming left V 6 bases short and J 4 bases short, with 13 bases between. This CDR3 has 13 residues.

This chain links TRBV20-1 with TRBJ2-7; D perhaps matches TRBD1 (6 bases). Germline lookup yields CDR1 DFQATT and CDR2 SNEGSKA (reference sequence). This CDR3 contains 12 residues. V lost 6 bases and J lost 1, with 10 bases in between. The CDR3 sequence: CSAATGSYEQYF. The DNA for the CDR3 is TGCAGTGCAGCGACAGGTTCCTACGAGCAGTACTTC.

This clonotype was counted only a few times. The J gene is TRBJ2-3, the V gene TRBV28, with D perhaps matching TRBD2 (5 bases). This CDR3 has 16 residues. V dropped 3 bases and J dropped 5 bases, with 18 bases sitting between them. From germline, CDR1 is MDHEN and CDR2 SYDVKM. Written as DNA, the CDR3 is TGTGCCAGCAGTTTGGTACTAGGGCCCGTGGAAGATACGCAGTATTTT. Residues: CASSLVLGPVEDTQYF. Supplemented by reference TRBV28 and TRBJ2-3, the full variable domain reads DVKVTQSSRYLVKRTGEKVFLECVQDMDHENMFWYRQDPGLGLRLIYFSYDVKMKEKGDIPEGYSVSREKKERFSLILESASTNQTSMYLCASSLVLGPVEDTQYFGPGTRLTVL.

The chain uses TRBV7-9 and TRBJ2-7; 10 nucleotides agree with TRBD2. Per the germline V gene, CDR1 is SEHNR and CDR2 is FQNEAQ (reference sequence). The CDR3 runs to 14 residues. J gave up 2 bases and V 5 bases, and 3 bases lay outside the gene matches. CDR3 sequence (DNA): TGTGCCAGCAGCGTTAGCGGGAGGCCCTACGAGCAGTACTTC. Its protein product is CASSVSGRPYEQYF.

Only a few counts were recorded for this clonotype. CDR3 sequence reads: CASSQKLAGTGGHEQYF. In DNA, the CDR3 is TGCGCCAGCAGCCAGAAGTTGGCCGGGACAGGGGGCCACGAGCAGTACTTC. The V and J genes are TRBV5-1 and TRBJ2-7; 12 nucleotides line up with TRBD1. Per germline, CDR1 SGHRS and CDR2 YFSETQ. This CDR3 comprises 17 residues. Trimming at V came to 4 bases and at J to 5 bases, leaving 13 bases not matched to a gene.

This clonotype was seen at least ten times. The V gene is TRBV20-1, the J gene TRBJ1-1; TRBD1 is a possible D gene (6 bases). Trimming took off 0 bases at V and 1 base at J, with 9 bases between the two ends. The CDR3 is 14 residues long. Per the germline V gene, CDR1 is DFQATT and CDR2 is SNEGSKA (reference sequence). CDR3 sequence reads: CSAREGAANTEAFF. CDR3 sequence (DNA): TGCAGTGCTAGAGAGGGGGCGGCGAACACTGAAGCTTTCTTT.

This clonotype has ten or more counts. J is TRBJ2-5 and V is TRBV27; TRBD1 agrees at 8 bases. The CDR3 has 15 residues. Trimming cost V 2 bases and J 4 bases; bases outside gene matches: 6. The germline V gene has CDR1 MNHEY and CDR2 SMNVEV (reference sequence). This CDR3 is CASSLQGAGRETQYF. CDR3 sequence (DNA): TGTGCCAGCAGTTTACAGGGGGCCGGGAGAGAGACCCAGTACTTC.

The chain couples TRBV7-9 to TRBJ1-1, with D perhaps TRBD1 (5 bases). Germline CDR1 is SEHNR and CDR2 is FQNEAQ (reference sequence). The CDR3 extends over 16 amino acids. Trimming cost V 1 base and J 5 bases, with 17 bases left between them. CDR3 in amino acids: CASSLGSGPRNTEAFF. The DNA for the CDR3 is TGTGCCAGCAGCTTAGGATCAGGGCCAAGGAATACTGAAGCTTTCTTT.

This clonotype was counted only a few times. J is TRBJ1-6 and V is TRBV9, with D uncertain. The V gene lost 1 base and the J gene lost 5 bases, with 13 bases spanning the gap. The germline CDR1 and CDR2 sequences are SGDLS and YYNGEE. CDR3 size: 16 residues. CDR3 residues: CASSVSGSLNNSPLHF. The CDR3 bases are TGTGCCAGCAGCGTATCCGGGTCTCTTAATAATTCACCCCTCCACTTT.

About this clonotype: It may be a read error: a sequence one base away is much more abundant. The rearrangement joins TRBV6-1 to TRBJ1-1; D is perhaps TRBD1 (5 bases). With 5 bases removed from V and 4 bases from J, the gap between germline ends came to 11 bases. This CDR3 comprises 13 residues. The germline V gene encodes CDR1 MNHNS and CDR2 SASEGT. Here the CDR3 reads CASSRAGITEAFF. The CDR3 DNA reads as TGTGCCAGCAGTAGGGCAGGGATCACTGAAGCTTTCTTT.

Ten or more counts support this clonotype. This chain uses TRBV12-3 or TRBV12-4 with TRBJ2-5, with 11 bases that match TRBD2. This CDR3 is built from 15 residues. V shed 2 bases, J shed 5 bases, and the junction held 4 bases outside the gene matches. The DNA for the CDR3 is TGTGCCAGCAGTTTAATAGCGGGAGGGCCGGAGACCCAGTACTTC. It translates to CASSLIAGGPETQYF.

This clonotype was seen only a few times. The chain uses TRBV29-1 and TRBJ1-1; D is uncertain. The length of the CDR3 is 12 residues. Germline V CDR1 and CDR2: SQVTM, ANQGSEA. The germline V and J ends were trimmed by 6 bases and 0 bases, with 8 bases remaining between them. CDR3 residues: CSVRGMNTEAFF. The CDR3 nucleotides are TGCAGCGTGCGAGGAATGAACACTGAAGCTTTCTTT.

This clonotype was seen repeatedly, ten times or more. This sequence joins TRBV18 and TRBJ1-2, with D unclear. The CDR3 has 14 residues. V lost 2 bases and J 0 bases, leaving 7 bases between the germline ends. CDR1 and CDR2 (germline): KGHSH, LQKENI. This chain's CDR3 is CASSPGVANYGYTF. The DNA of the CDR3 is TGTGCCAGCTCACCAGGGGTAGCTAACTATGGCTACACCTTC.

Many counts were recorded for this clonotype. V and J are TRBV2 and TRBJ2-7; D is unclear. Trimming left V 7 bases short and J 6 bases short, with 13 bases between. The germline gives CDR1 SNHLY, CDR2 FYNNEI. The CDR3 contains 12 residues. DNA for the CDR3: TGTGCCAGCACCCCAGTACTATCCGAGCAGTACTTC. Translating it yields CASTPVLSEQYF.

At least ten counts were recorded for this clonotype. The chain is built from TRBV15 and TRBJ2-7; 12 bases are shared with TRBD1. The V gene end was trimmed by 1 base and the J gene end by 7 bases; junction bases not matched to a gene: 8. Germline V gene lookup returns CDR1 LNHNV and CDR2 YYDKDF (reference sequence). The CDR3 covers 16 residues. The CDR3 loop is CATSRGGTGGINEQYF. The CDR3 nucleotides read TGTGCCACCAGCAGAGGGGGGACAGGGGGCATTAATGAGCAGTACTTC.